This T cell receptor beta chain derives from a study of blood T cells in healthy people across ages. A second PCR of 7 to 11 cycles used a sample-barcoded 5' primer and a J-beta primer mix. Researchers report that a template-switch adaptor with 12 random nucleotides tagged each cDNA molecule. TCRdb reprocessed the 5' RACE reads via MiXCR and lists one record per CDR3 protein. The sample shows about 1.4 million distinct CDR3 sequences, 59% of them seen only once. Each sample provided at least 5.5 micrograms of extracted total RNA. There are 17 residues in the CDR3. With 4 bases clipped from V and 0 bases from J, the junction kept 8 bases outside the gene matches. Germline CDR1 reads DFQATT; CDR2 reads SNEGSKA (reference sequence).

This sequence was found in a man between 18 and 29 years old in good health. The gene calls are TRBV20-1 and TRBJ2-6; 8 nucleotides match TRBD2. Sequences were obtained from blood. In nucleotides, the CDR3 is TGCAGTGCTATAGGGGTAGCGGGGTCCTCTGGGGCCAACGTCCTGACTTTC. Translation gives CSAIGVAGSSGANVLTF.